These 21 T cell receptor beta chains came from one sample sequenced in a study of identical twins. MiXCR was run by TCRdb on the 5' RACE reads, yielding one entry per CDR3 protein. The sample lists about 240,000 distinct CDR3 sequences; 10% were seen once. Specimen: memory T cells sorted from blood. Receptor source: a man aged 45-60 years in good health.

This clonotype was picked up many times. The chain links TRBV7-2 to TRBJ2-5, with 8 nucleotides matching TRBD2. Germline V gene sequence: CDR1 SGHTA, CDR2 FQGNSA. Losses at the gene ends were 0 bases for V and 7 bases for J; bases not matched to a gene: 16. The CDR3 spans 18 residues. The DNA for the CDR3 is TGTGCCAGCAGCTTAGCGGGTGGGACTAGTCCCGTCGGGGTGACCCAGTACTTC. Translation: CASSLAGGTSPVGVTQYF. The whole variable domain, remainder taken from reference TRBV7-2 and TRBJ2-5, is GAGVSQSPSNKVTEKGKDVELRCDPISGHTALYWYRQSLGQGLEFLIYFQGNSAPDKSGLPSDRFSAERTGGSVSTLTIQRTQQEDSAVYLCASSLAGGTSPVGVTQYFGPGTRLLVL.

This clonotype was seen a few times. This chain uses TRBV27 with TRBJ2-2, with 7 bases lining up with TRBD1. The CDR3 is made up of 15 amino acids. The V gene's germline CDR1 is MNHEY and CDR2 SMNVEV (reference sequence). V was pared by 2 bases and J by 3 bases, with 3 bases of the junction left unmatched. The DNA for the CDR3 is TGTGCCAGCAGTTTAACAGGGGACCACACCGGGGAGCTGTTTTTT. Encoded protein: CASSLTGDHTGELFF.

In this sample, this clonotype turned up a few times. The V call is TRBV7-2, the J call TRBJ1-2, with D possibly matching TRBD1 (6 bases). The CDR3 totals 13 residues. The V gene lost 4 bases and the J gene lost 8 bases, with 14 bases spanning the gap. Per the germline V gene, CDR1 is SGHTA and CDR2 is FQGNSA. CDR3 region: CASSWGGGKGYTF. CDR3 nucleotides: TGTGCCAGCAGCTGGGGGGGCGGAAAGGGCTACACCTTC.

This clonotype was picked up a small number of times. The chain employs TRBV28 and TRBJ2-3; 10 positions agree with TRBD2. This CDR3 contains 18 residues. Germline values: CDR1 MDHEN, CDR2 SYDVKM. The V gene end was trimmed by 3 bases and the J gene end by 3 bases; junction bases not matched to a gene: 12. This chain's CDR3 is CASSFHPSGSRRTDTQYF. The CDR3 bases are TGTGCCAGCAGTTTTCACCCTAGCGGGAGTCGTAGGACAGATACGCAGTATTTT.

The chain carries TRBV28 and TRBJ2-7; tentative D call: TRBD1 (5 bases). The V gene's germline CDR1 is MDHEN and CDR2 SYDVKM. The CDR3 has 14 amino acids. V was trimmed by 2 bases and J by 4 bases, leaving 12 bases between them. The chain's CDR3 is CASSLVRQPYEQYF. The CDR3 coding sequence is TGTGCCAGCAGTTTAGTTCGACAGCCGTACGAGCAGTACTTC. The full variable domain, with the rest looked up from reference TRBV28 and TRBJ2-7, is DVKVTQSSRYLVKRTGEKVFLECVQDMDHENMFWYRQDPGLGLRLIYFSYDVKMKEKGDIPEGYSVSREKKERFSLILESASTNQTSMYLCASSLVRQPYEQYFGPGTRLTVT.

The CDR3 DNA sequence: TGTGCCAGCAGCCAAGGTTCAGGGCACTCGTACGAGCAGTACTTC. Residues: CASSQGSGHSYEQYF. The chain is built from TRBV3-1 and TRBJ2-7; maybe TRBD1 (5 bases). CDR3 length: 15 residues. Germline assignment: CDR1 LGHDT and CDR2 YNNKEL (reference sequence). V was pared by 1 base and J by 4 bases, with 14 bases between.

The CDR3 sequence is CASSTGTGLNTEAFF. CDR3 in DNA: TGTGCCAGCAGCACAGGGACAGGCTTGAACACTGAAGCTTTCTTT. The chain uses TRBV7-2 and TRBJ1-1; 8 nucleotides align to TRBD1. This CDR3 is built from 15 residues. V lost 5 bases and J lost 0; bases outside the gene matches: 5. Germline CDR1 and CDR2: SGHTA and FQGNSA. Based on the CDR3 plus reference TRBV7-2 and TRBJ1-1, the full variable domain is GAGVSQSPSNKVTEKGKDVELRCDPISGHTALYWYRQSLGQGLEFLIYFQGNSAPDKSGLPSDRFSAERTGGSVSTLTIQRTQQEDSAVYLCASSTGTGLNTEAFFGQGTRLTVV.

CDR3 coding DNA: TGTGCCAGTAGTAAGGGACTAGATTACGAGCAGTACTTC. Translation: CASSKGLDYEQYF. The V and J genes are TRBV19 and TRBJ2-7; 8 positions match TRBD2. Germline values: CDR1 LNHDA, CDR2 SQIVND (reference sequence). The CDR3 loop spans 13 amino acids. Losses at the gene ends were 4 bases for V and 4 bases for J; bases not matched to a gene: 3.

This clonotype was found a few times. The CDR3 here is CASTIPPLAGGSDEQFF. CDR3 nucleotide sequence: TGTGCCAGCACCATCCCCCCTTTAGCGGGAGGGAGCGATGAGCAGTTCTTC. The V call is TRBV13, the J call TRBJ2-1, with 11 bases identical to TRBD2. Unmatched junction bases numbered 16, after V lost 7 bases and J lost 8 bases. CDR1 is PRHDT, CDR2 FYEKMQ, per germline (reference sequence). The CDR3 is 17 amino acids.

This clonotype has a count of ten or more. The V gene is TRBV6-2 or TRBV6-3, the J gene TRBJ2-7, with D perhaps TRBD1 (6 bases). The CDR3 length is 16 residues. Germline loops: CDR1 MNHEY, CDR2 SVGEGT. V was pared by 6 bases and J by 2 bases, with 20 bases between. The chain's CDR3 is CASRLSGTTAAYEQYF. CDR3 DNA sequence: TGTGCCAGCAGATTAAGTGGGACAACAGCAGCCTACGAGCAGTACTTC.

This clonotype was observed at least ten times. The chain couples TRBV7-2 to TRBJ2-7; 11 bases fit TRBD2. From germline, CDR1 is SGHTA and CDR2 FQGNSA. Germline trimming cut 0 bases from V and 6 bases from J; bases unmatched to any gene: 7. The CDR3 extends over 16 amino acids. The CDR3 reads CASSLANRLAGSEQYF. CDR3 DNA sequence: TGTGCCAGCAGCTTAGCAAATCGACTAGCGGGGAGCGAGCAGTACTTC. The entire variable domain, with the rest obtained from reference TRBV7-2 and TRBJ2-7, is as follows: GAGVSQSPSNKVTEKGKDVELRCDPISGHTALYWYRQSLGQGLEFLIYFQGNSAPDKSGLPSDRFSAERTGGSVSTLTIQRTQQEDSAVYLCASSLANRLAGSEQYFGPGTRLTVT.

The chain recombines TRBV19 with TRBJ1-1, with TRBD1 identical over 7 bases. Germline V CDR1 and CDR2: LNHDA, SQIVND (reference sequence). The ends lost 2 bases at V and 4 bases at J; junction bases unmatched: 1. This CDR3 comprises 13 residues. The CDR3 region is CASSINRGTEAFF. Written as DNA, the CDR3 is TGTGCCAGTAGTATAAACAGGGGCACTGAAGCTTTCTTT.

By its share, this clonotype is medium-sized. The genes are TRBV7-2 and TRBJ2-2; D gene unclear. The CDR3 is 14 residues long. Germline V lookup: CDR1 SGHTA, CDR2 FQGNSA. Trimming left V 1 base short and J 2 bases short, with 5 bases between. In DNA form, the CDR3 reads TGTGCCAGCAGCTTAGGCTCCAACACCGGGGAGCTGTTTTTT. This encodes CASSLGSNTGELFF.

The table lists this clonotype with a count of one. A single base separates this from a much larger clone, so it may be a read error. The V call is TRBV12-3 or TRBV12-4, the J call TRBJ2-1; unclear D gene. V gave up 2 bases and J gave up 12 bases, with 8 bases separating them. The CDR3 runs 11 residues. The chain's CDR3 is CASSLKGVQFF. CDR3 nucleotide sequence: TGTGCCAGCAGTTTAAAGGGTGTGCAGTTCTTC.

This clonotype was seen a handful of times. The chain combines TRBV4-2 with TRBJ2-5, with D perhaps matching TRBD1 or TRBD2 (6 bases each). Trimming took off 1 base at V and 3 bases at J, with 12 bases between the two ends. This CDR3 spans 15 amino acids. CDR1 is LGHNA and CDR2 is YNFKEQ in the germline V gene. The CDR3 bases are TGTGCCAGCAGCCAAGCGGGGGCCCGAGAAGAGACCCAGTACTTC. Amino acid sequence: CASSQAGAREETQYF.

In this sample, this clonotype turned up many times. This sequence joins TRBV5-1 and TRBJ2-3; no definite D call. Deletions cut 4 bases from V and 1 base from J, with 7 bases between. The CDR3 extends over 13 amino acids. Germline V gene lookup returns CDR1 SGHRS and CDR2 YFSETQ. For the CDR3, the DNA is TGCGCCAGCAGCCCGGATGGCACAGATACGCAGTATTTT. The encoded protein is CASSPDGTDTQYF. The full variable domain, with the rest looked up from reference TRBV5-1 and TRBJ2-3, is KAGVTQTPRYLIKTRGQQVTLSCSPISGHRSVSWYQQTPGQGLQFLFEYFSETQRNKGNFPGRFSGRQFSNSRSEMNVSTLELGDSALYLCASSPDGTDTQYFGPGTRLTVL.

This clonotype has ten or more counts. This rearrangement joins TRBV7-2 to TRBJ2-3, with 8 bases aligning to TRBD2. CDR1 and CDR2 (germline): SGHTA, FQGNSA. V was pared by 6 bases and J by 3 bases, with 8 bases of the junction left unmatched. The CDR3 is made up of 15 amino acids. The CDR3 region is CASSFSGTRTDTQYF. The CDR3 DNA reads as TGTGCCAGCAGTTTTTCAGGGACTAGAACAGATACGCAGTATTTT.

Points on this clonotype: A much larger clone differs by one base, so this may be a read error. This rearrangement joins TRBV20-1 to TRBJ2-3; 8 bases are a match to TRBD2. With 8 bases clipped from V and 3 bases from J, the junction kept 4 bases outside the gene matches. Germline values: CDR1 DFQATT, CDR2 SNEGSKA (reference sequence). There are 12 residues in the CDR3. CDR3 protein: CSSKRETDTQYF. CDR3 bases: TGCAGTTCCAAGCGGGAGACAGATACGCAGTATTTT.

The chain has TRBV7-2 and TRBJ2-3; D is unresolved. This CDR3 has 15 residues. The V and J ends lost 5 bases and 3 bases respectively, with 15 bases between them. Germline CDR1 reads SGHTA; CDR2 reads FQGNSA. Here the CDR3 DNA reads TGTGCCAGCAGCGGCCCTAGAAGTATTACAGATACGCAGTATTTT. Translation gives CASSGPRSITDTQYF.

This clonotype has ten or more counts. The genes are TRBV7-9 and TRBJ2-7, with TRBD1 matching over 8 bases. Trimming at V came to 5 bases and at J to 6 bases, leaving 15 bases not matched to a gene. Germline V CDR1 and CDR2: SEHNR, FQNEAQ (reference sequence). The CDR3 consists of 16 residues. The CDR3 nucleotides are TGTGCCAGCAGCGCCGGACAGGGAATGAAGACCCGCGAGCAGTACTTC. The encoded protein is CASSAGQGMKTREQYF. Full variable domain (rest looked up from reference TRBV7-9 and TRBJ2-7): DTGVSQNPRHKITKRGQNVTFRCDPISEHNRLYWYRQTLGQGPEFLTYFQNEAQLEKSRLLSDRFSAERPKGSFSTLEIQRTEQGDSAMYLCASSAGQGMKTREQYFGPGTRLTVT.

This clonotype was seen just once. Just one base apart from a much larger clone, this may be a read error. V and J are TRBV4-1 and TRBJ2-3; D gene ambiguous. Per germline, CDR1 MGHRA and CDR2 YSYEKL. The V and J ends lost 1 base and 11 bases respectively, with 10 bases between them. There are 12 residues in the CDR3. In nucleotides, the CDR3 is TGCGCCAGCAGCCAAGGCCAGAGAATGCAGTATTTT. It specifies CASSQGQRMQYF.